Below are 5 T cell receptor beta chains sequenced from a single sample in a study of blood T cell repertoires in COVID-19. Method: immunoSEQ multiplex PCR; TCRdb's copy keeps in-frame clones and lacks some. The sample consists of 100,000 to 120,000 clones, roughly 88% of them appearing once. The sequencing sample was made of peripheral blood. The receptors shown here come from a human donor in a cohort sampled during active COVID-19.

CDR3 in amino acids: CASSMARVAYNEQFF. The CDR3 DNA sequence: TGTGCCAGTAGTATGGCCAGGGTAGCCTACAATGAGCAGTTCTTC. The gene calls are TRBV19 and TRBJ2-1; maybe TRBD1 (5 bases). The V end was cut by 3 bases, the J end by 2 bases, with 11 bases between. Germline values: CDR1 LNHDA, CDR2 SQIVND (reference sequence). CDR3 length: 15 residues.

Note on this clone: The DNA is left out, because the CDR3 cannot be placed on it with certainty; the CDR3 is given as TCRdb lists it. V is TRBV2 and J is TRBJ2-1; the D call TRBD2 from the table was never checked on the DNA. Germline CDR1 SNHLY, CDR2 FYNNEI. The length of the CDR3 is 13 amino acids, counting both ends. CDR3 residues: CASSEVGGGTEFF.

The V and J genes are TRBV7-6 and TRBJ2-1, with D perhaps TRBD2 (6 bases). Germline CDR1 reads SGHVS; CDR2 reads FNYEAQ. The CDR3 is 15 residues long. Trimming left V 5 bases short and J 6 bases short, with 17 bases between. CDR3 residues: CASSPRWQGGNEQFF. The CDR3, as DNA: TGTGCCAGCAGCCCCCGGTGGCAGGGAGGCAATGAGCAGTTCTTC.

The V and J genes are TRBV3-1 (or the pseudogene TRBV3-2) and TRBJ1-3; D perhaps matches TRBD1 (5 bases). This CDR3 spans 15 amino acids. Trimming pared 1 base from V and 4 bases from J, leaving 11 bases between. Germline loops: CDR1 LGHDT, CDR2 YNNKEL (reference sequence). As DNA, the CDR3 is TGTGCCAGCAGCCAAGCGGGGGTCCCCGGAAACACCATATATTTT. This sequence encodes CASSQAGVPGNTIYF.

This clone was observed a few times. The V and J genes are TRBV9 and TRBJ2-3; TRBD2 agrees at 7 bases. CDR3 length equals 13 residues. The germline CDR1 and CDR2 sequences are SGDLS and YYNGEE. Losses at the gene ends were 2 bases for V and 7 bases for J; bases not matched to a gene: 4. The CDR3 nucleotides read TGTGCCAGCAGCGTCGGGGGGTCAAATACGCAGTATTTT. Translating gives CASSVGGSNTQYF.